This T cell receptor (beta chain) was recorded in a study of blood T cell repertoires in COVID-19. At the level of the study: Sources were T cells, B-cell-depleted T cells, or PBMCs; the material itself was cDNA or gDNA.

Source study methods: Estimation of nucleated cell counts relied on the amplification of reference gene primers. Data came from immunoSEQ multiplex PCR; TCRdb stores just in-frame clones and leaves some out. D and trimming come from the DNA, and the V and J calls and clone size come from that table. The top ten hold approximately 5.1% of the sample, which has approximately 190,000 clones, almost 85% seen once. This CDR3 has 18 amino acids. The ends lost 0 bases at V and 0 bases at J; junction bases unmatched: 6. The V gene's germline CDR1 is SGDLS and CDR2 YYNGEE. The clonotype was recovered from a woman in her 70s with active or convalescent COVID-19. The chain links TRBV9 to TRBJ2-2; 9 bases are shared with TRBD2. The sequencing input was peripheral blood. Here the CDR3 DNA reads TGTGCCAGCAGCGTAGTGGCTACTAGCGGGCCGAACACCGGGGAGCTGTTTTTT. Its protein product is CASSVVATSGPNTGELFF.